Presented here are 9 T cell receptor beta chains from one specimen sequenced in a study of shared clonotypes between healthy human individuals. Method: immunoSEQ multiplex PCR; TCRdb's copy keeps in-frame clones and lacks some. Here the sample spans roughly 510,000 clones, 60% to 80% being singletons. Sequencing was done on a sample of PBMCs. The source is a woman in her 40s in good health. Some clones in this sample may be carry-over from other donors' samples.

The rearrangement joins TRBV28 to TRBJ1-2, with no clear D. From germline, CDR1 is MDHEN and CDR2 SYDVKM. The CDR3 loop spans 12 amino acids. V lost 2 bases and J lost 5, with 6 bases in between. The CDR3 bases are TGTGCCAGCAGTTTAGCGGTTTATGGCTACACCTTC. Encoded protein: CASSLAVYGYTF.

The chain has TRBV10-3 and TRBJ2-3; D not certain. The V gene lost 4 bases and the J gene lost 2 bases, with 10 bases spanning the gap. Germline V gives CDR1 ENHRY, CDR2 SYGVKD. The CDR3 consists of 14 residues. CDR3 bases: TGTGCCATCAGTGGGGCCCTTGACACAGATACGCAGTATTTT. It encodes CAISGALDTDTQYF.

In its sample, this clone was seen a few times. The chain combines TRBV19 with TRBJ2-1; 7 bases are shared with TRBD2. V shed 6 bases and J 6 bases; nucleotides not matched to a gene: 11. This CDR3 region has 15 residues. Germline assignment: CDR1 LNHDA and CDR2 SQIVND (reference sequence). The CDR3 loop is CASRDRGRPGNEQFF. The CDR3 DNA reads TGTGCCAGTAGGGATCGCGGGAGACCGGGCAATGAGCAGTTCTTC.

The chain employs TRBV4-1 and TRBJ2-7, with D possibly matching TRBD2 (6 bases). The germline V gene encodes CDR1 MGHRA and CDR2 YSYEKL. CDR3 length: 15 residues. Trimming stripped 1 base from V and 5 bases from J, with 15 bases between. The CDR3 loop is CASSQGVAGRDEQYF. CDR3 sequence (DNA): TGCGCCAGCAGCCAAGGGGTGGCGGGAAGAGACGAGCAGTACTTC.

V gene TRBV28 combines with J gene TRBJ2-7, with 10 nucleotides matching TRBD2. This CDR3 spans 17 amino acids. Losses at the gene ends were 5 bases for V and 6 bases for J; bases not matched to a gene: 16. The germline CDR1 and CDR2 sequences are MDHEN and SYDVKM. The DNA of the CDR3 is TGTGCCAGCAGTGTGGGCGGAGCGGGAGGGCCGCAGATCGAGCAGTACTTC. Translated: CASSVGGAGGPQIEQYF.

V and J are TRBV30 and TRBJ1-2, with 8 bases identical to TRBD1. The V gene end was trimmed by 1 base and the J gene end by 4 bases; junction bases not matched to a gene: 2. Germline CDR1 and CDR2: GTSNPN and SVGIG (reference sequence). This CDR3 is 13 amino acids long. CDR3 residues: CAWSAGQGYGYTF. The CDR3 DNA reads as TGTGCCTGGAGTGCAGGACAGGGCTATGGCTACACCTTC.

This clone occurred many times. This rearrangement joins TRBV7-2 to TRBJ1-3; D unclear. The CDR3 sequence is 17 residues long. V shed 2 bases and J shed 0 bases, with 14 bases lying between them. Germline CDR1 and CDR2: SGHTA and FQGNSA. The CDR3 DNA is TGTGCCAGCAGCTTATCCAGCGCGCCAACCTCTGGAAACACCATATATTTT. Its translation is CASSLSSAPTSGNTIYF.

This sequence joins TRBV28 and TRBJ2-5; 16 bases line up with TRBD2. Trimming took 3 bases from V and 5 from J; bases not matched to a gene: 3. CDR1 is MDHEN and CDR2 is SYDVKM in the germline V gene. CDR3 size: 16 residues. The DNA for the CDR3 is TGTGCCAGCAGTTTGGGACTAGCGGGAGGGCAGGAGACCCAGTACTTC. It codes for CASSLGLAGGQETQYF.

The CDR3 DNA follows: TGTGCCAGCAGCCACCGGACTAGCATGGATGAGCAGTTCTTC. This encodes CASSHRTSMDEQFF. The genes are TRBV6-5 and TRBJ2-1; TRBD2 matches at 8 bases. Germline CDR1 and CDR2: MNHEY and SVGAGI. This CDR3 comprises 14 residues. V was clipped by 6 bases and J by 8 bases; unmatched bases: 9.